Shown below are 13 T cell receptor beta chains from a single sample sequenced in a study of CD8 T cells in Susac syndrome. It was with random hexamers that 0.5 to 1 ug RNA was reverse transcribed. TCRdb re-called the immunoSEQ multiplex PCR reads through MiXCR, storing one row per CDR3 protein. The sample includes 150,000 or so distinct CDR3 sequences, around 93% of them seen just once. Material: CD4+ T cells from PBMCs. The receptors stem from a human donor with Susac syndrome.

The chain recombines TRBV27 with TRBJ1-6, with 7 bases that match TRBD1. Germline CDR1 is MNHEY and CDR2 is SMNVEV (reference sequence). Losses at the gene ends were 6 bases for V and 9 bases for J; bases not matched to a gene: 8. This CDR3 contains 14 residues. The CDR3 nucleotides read TGTGCCAGCAGCCCCGGGACAGATGCTTCACCCCTCCACTTT. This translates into CASSPGTDASPLHF.

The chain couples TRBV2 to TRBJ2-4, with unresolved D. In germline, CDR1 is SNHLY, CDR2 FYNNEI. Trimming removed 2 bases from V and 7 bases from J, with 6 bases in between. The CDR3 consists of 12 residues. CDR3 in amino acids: CASSEIANIQYF. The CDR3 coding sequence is TGTGCCAGCAGTGAAATTGCTAACATTCAGTACTTC.

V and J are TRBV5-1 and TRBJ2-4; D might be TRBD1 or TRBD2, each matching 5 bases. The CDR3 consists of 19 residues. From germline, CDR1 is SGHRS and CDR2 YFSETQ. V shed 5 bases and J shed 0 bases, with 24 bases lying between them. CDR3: CASRRTGPIKPLAKNIQYF. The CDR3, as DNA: TGCGCCAGCAGGAGGACGGGACCGATAAAACCCCTAGCCAAAAACATTCAGTACTTC.

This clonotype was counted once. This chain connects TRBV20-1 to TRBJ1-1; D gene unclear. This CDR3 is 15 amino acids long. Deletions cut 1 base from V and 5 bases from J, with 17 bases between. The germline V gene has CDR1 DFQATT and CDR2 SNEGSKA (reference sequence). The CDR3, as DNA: TGCAGTGCTAGAGCCTTAGGTCTGGGTGGTACTGAAGCTTTCTTT. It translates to CSARALGLGGTEAFF.

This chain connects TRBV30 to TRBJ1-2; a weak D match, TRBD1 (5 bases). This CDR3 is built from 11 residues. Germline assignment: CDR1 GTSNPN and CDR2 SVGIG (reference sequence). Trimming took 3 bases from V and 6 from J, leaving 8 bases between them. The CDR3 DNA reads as TGTGCCTGGAGCGACAGACATGGCTACACCTTC. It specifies CAWSDRHGYTF.

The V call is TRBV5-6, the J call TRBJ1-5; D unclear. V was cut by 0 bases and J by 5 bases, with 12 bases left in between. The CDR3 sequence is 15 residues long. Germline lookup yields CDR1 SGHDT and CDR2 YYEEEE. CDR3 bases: TGTGCCAGCAGCTTGGGGGCGCTTCTCGATCAGCCCCAGCATTTT. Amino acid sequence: CASSLGALLDQPQHF.

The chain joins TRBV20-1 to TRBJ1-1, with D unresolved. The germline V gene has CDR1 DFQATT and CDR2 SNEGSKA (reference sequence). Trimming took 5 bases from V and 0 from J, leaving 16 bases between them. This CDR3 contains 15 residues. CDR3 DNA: TGCAGTGCTCTTAAAGGCGGCCCCATGAACACTGAAGCTTTCTTT. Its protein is CSALKGGPMNTEAFF.

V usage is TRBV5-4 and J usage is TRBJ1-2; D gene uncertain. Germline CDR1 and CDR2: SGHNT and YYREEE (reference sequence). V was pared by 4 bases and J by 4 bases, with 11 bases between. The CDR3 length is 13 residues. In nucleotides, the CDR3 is TGTGCCAGCAGCCCGCGACATATCTATGGCTACACCTTC. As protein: CASSPRHIYGYTF. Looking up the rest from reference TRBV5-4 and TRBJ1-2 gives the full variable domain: ETGVTQSPTHLIKTRGQQVTLRCSSQSGHNTVSWYQQALGQGPQFIFQYYREEENGRGNFPPRFSGLQFPNYSSELNVNALELDDSALYLCASSPRHIYGYTFGSGTRLTVV.

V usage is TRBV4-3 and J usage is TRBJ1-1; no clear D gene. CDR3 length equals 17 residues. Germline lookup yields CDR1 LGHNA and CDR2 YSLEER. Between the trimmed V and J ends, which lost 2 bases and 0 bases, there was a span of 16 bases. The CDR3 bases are TGCGCCAGCAGCCAACCGACGGGAGACATCTTGAACACTGAAGCTTTCTTT. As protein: CASSQPTGDILNTEAFF.

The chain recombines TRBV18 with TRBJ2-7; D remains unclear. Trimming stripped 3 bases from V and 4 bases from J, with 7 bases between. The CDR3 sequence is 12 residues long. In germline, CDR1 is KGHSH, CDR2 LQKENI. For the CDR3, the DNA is TGTGCCAGCTCACCGGCGGATTACGAGCAGTACTTC. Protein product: CASSPADYEQYF.

Here the CDR3 DNA reads TGTGCCTGGAGCAGGCAGGGGGCGGAAGGCTACACCTTC. Residues: CAWSRQGAEGYTF. The J gene is TRBJ1-2, the V gene TRBV30; TRBD1 matches 8 bases. CDR1 and CDR2 (germline): GTSNPN, SVGIG (reference sequence). The CDR3 length is 13 residues. After removal of 3 bases from V and 8 bases from J, the junction contained 8 bases not matched to a gene.

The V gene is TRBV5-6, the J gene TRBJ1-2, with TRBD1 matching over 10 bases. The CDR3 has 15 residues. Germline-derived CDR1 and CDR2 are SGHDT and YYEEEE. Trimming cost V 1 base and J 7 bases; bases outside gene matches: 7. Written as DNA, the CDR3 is TGTGCCAGCAGCTTGCGCGGGACAGGGGCTCTTGGCTACACCTTC. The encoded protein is CASSLRGTGALGYTF.

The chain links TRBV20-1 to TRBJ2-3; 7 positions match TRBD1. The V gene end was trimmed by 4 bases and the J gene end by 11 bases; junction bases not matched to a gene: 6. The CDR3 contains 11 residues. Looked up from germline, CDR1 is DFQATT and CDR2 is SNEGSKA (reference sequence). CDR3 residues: CSATDRDGQYF. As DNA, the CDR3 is TGCAGTGCTACCGACAGGGATGGGCAGTATTTT.